The T cell receptor beta chain described here comes from a study of blood T cells in healthy people across ages. V shed 5 bases and J shed 8 bases, with 13 bases lying between them. Germline assignment: CDR1 SEHNR and CDR2 FQNEAQ (reference sequence). This CDR3 has 13 residues. The study's findings and limits: In older individuals, TCR beta diversity per million T cells was lower, falling roughly linearly with age.

A sample-barcoded 5' primer and a J-beta primer mix were used in a second PCR of about 6 to 12 cycles. MiXCR was run by TCRdb on the 5' RACE reads, yielding one entry per CDR3 protein. The sample has more than 1,000,000 distinct CDR3 sequences; about 23% are singletons. This clonotype was observed many times. The antigen is unknown. These data were also filed under a second study, of T cells of mothers and their children. That work contributes: Pairs that are related and pairs that are unrelated have TCR recombination output shaped similarly by thymic selection.

The genes are TRBV7-9 and TRBJ1-3; tentative D call: TRBD1 (5 bases). The sequence derives from a girl under 10 years old in good health. Material for sequencing was blood. The CDR3, as DNA: TGTGCCAGCAGCCTTATATCGGGACACACCATATATTTT. It codes for CASSLISGHTIYF.